This T cell receptor (beta chain) was obtained from a study of shared clonotypes between healthy human individuals. Study summary: Donors had three CD4 naive, three CD4 memory, two CD8 naive and one CD8 memory plate apiece. Points from the study as a whole: Blood alone was sampled, and tissue repertoires likely differ. For naive CD4 cells, 4% to 5% of clonotypes were shared across a few donors.

Sorted-subset replicate PCRs used approximately 200 ng of genomic DNA. This amount corresponded to about 30,000 T cell genomes. Produced via immunoSEQ multiplex PCR; TCRdb's table is partial and in-frame only. Among approximately 590,000 clones listed, over 95% were seen once. On this clone: Its antigen is currently unknown.

Naive CD8 cells comprised CD45RO-negative, CCR7-positively selected cells, excluding terminally differentiated effector memory CD45RA+ cells. Trimming shortened V by 5 bases and J by 0 bases, and 6 bases separated the two germline ends. The length of the CDR3 is 13 residues. Germline V lookup: CDR1 SGHDN, CDR2 FVKESK. The material sequenced was naive CD8+ T cells sorted from blood. This clonotype was sampled from a woman aged 25 to 45 in good health. This sequence joins TRBV14 and TRBJ2-3; D is perhaps TRBD1 (5 bases). The CDR3: CASSWTSTDTQYF. The CDR3 DNA follows: TGTGCCAGCAGCTGGACAAGCACAGATACGCAGTATTTT.